This is a list of T cell receptor beta chains from one sample in a study of cytomegalovirus exposure and HLA in healthy donors. The method was immunoSEQ multiplex PCR; TCRdb's version includes in-frame clones alone and lacks a portion of them. Of about 160,000 clones listed, 60% to 75% are singletons. Sequencing was carried out using PBMCs. The receptors come from a woman aged 45-59 years in good health and CMV-seropositive. CDR3s include the opening cysteine and the closing phenylalanine or tryptophan. The D gene is left open where the match is weak. Not every row has a clone size; where given, it reads once, few, many or a size class.

TRBV19	.	medium-sized	TRBJ2-7	TGTGCCAGTAGTATTTCGTTTGGGGGGTCCAAATACGAGCAGTACTTC	CASSISFGGSKYEQYF
TRBV13	.	.	TRBJ2-5	TGTGCCAGCAGCAACAGCCAAGAGACCCAGTACTTC	CASSNSQETQYF
TRBV27	TRBD1	.	TRBJ2-5	TGTGCCAGCAGTTCTCGACAGGGGCAAGAGACCCAGTACTTC	CASSSRQGQETQYF
TRBV11-2	.	once	TRBJ1-6	TGTGCCAGCAGCGGAGAACAGGATAATTCACCCCTCCACTTT	CASSGEQDNSPLHF
TRBV7-9	TRBD1	few	TRBJ1-6	TGTGCCAGCAGCTTATTGACAGGGGATAATTCACCCCTCCACTTT	CASSLLTGDNSPLHF
TRBV7-9	.	.	TRBJ2-4	TGTGCCAGCAGCTTAGTTCTGGGGGCGACGGGCATTCAGTACTTC	CASSLVLGATGIQYF
TRBV29-1	TRBD1	.	TRBJ2-1	TGCAGCGTGCACGTCAGACAGGGTTTCAAAAATGAGCAGTTCTTC	CSVHVRQGFKNEQFF
TRBV30	TRBD2	.	TRBJ2-5	TGTGCCTGGAGTGTCGGGGGGACTAGCGGGGGGGCAGAGACCCAGTACTTC	CAWSVGGTSGGAETQYF
TRBV15	TRBD2	once	TRBJ2-1	TGTGCCACCAGCAGTTTTCTAGCGGCTTACAATGAGCAGTTCTTC	CATSSFLAAYNEQFF
TRBV2	.	.	TRBJ1-1	TGTGCCACCCTAGATCGCACTGAAGCTTTCTTT	CATLDRTEAFF
TRBV5-4	.	.	TRBJ1-2	TGTGCCAGCAGCTTGGATGGTCAGATCTATGGCTACACCTTC	CASSLDGQIYGYTF
TRBV7-9	TRBD1	.	TRBJ1-6	TGTGCCAGCAGCTTGGGACGGACAGGGAGCAATTCACCCCTCCACTTT	CASSLGRTGSNSPLHF
TRBV9	.	.	TRBJ2-1	TGTGCCAGCAGCGTAGGAGAGGAGGCATACAATGAGCAGTTCTTC	CASSVGEEAYNEQFF
TRBV10-3	TRBD1	few	TRBJ1-3	TGTGCCATCACCCCGGACAGGGCTGGAAACACCATATATTTT	CAITPDRAGNTIYF
TRBV6-6	.	.	TRBJ1-2	TGTGCCAGCAGTTCTTCAGCGCAATCATTCTATGGCTACACCTTC	CASSSSAQSFYGYTF
TRBV5-6	.	.	TRBJ2-5	TGTGCCAGCAGCTTAAAACAGGGATTTGGGGAGACCCAGTACTTC	CASSLKQGFGETQYF
TRBV30	TRBD1	.	TRBJ2-1	TGTGCCTGGAGTGCTGGGACAGGGGGACTCTACAATGAGCAGTTCTTC	CAWSAGTGGLYNEQFF
TRBV6-5	.	.	TRBJ1-6	TGTGCCAGCAGTTACGCAGAAAATTCACCCCTCCACTTT	CASSYAENSPLHF
TRBV2	TRBD1	.	TRBJ2-5	TGTGCCAGCATTTGGACAGGGCTCCAAGAGACCCAGTACTTC	CASIWTGLQETQYF
TRBV6-5	TRBD1	once	TRBJ2-1	TGTGCCAGCAGTAGGACAGGGGGCTCCTACAATGAGCAGTTCTTC	CASSRTGGSYNEQFF
TRBV2	.	.	TRBJ2-6	TGTGCCAGCGGGAGGAGCTCTGGGGCCAACGTCCTGACTTTC	CASGRSSGANVLTF
TRBV5-8	TRBD1	.	TRBJ1-5	TGTGCCAGCAGCCGGGACAGGGGATATCAGCCCCAGCATTTT	CASSRDRGYQPQHF
TRBV2	.	.	TRBJ1-6	TGTGCCAGCAGTGATAGGGGTTCACCCCTCCACTTT	CASSDRGSPLHF
TRBV19	TRBD1	.	TRBJ1-5	TGTGCCAGTTCCGGGACAGCATATCAGCCCCAGCATTTT	CASSGTAYQPQHF
TRBV20-1	.	.	TRBJ1-2	TGCAGTGCTACCGATGGGCAGGGCTACACCTTC	CSATDGQGYTF
TRBV27	.	.	TRBJ1-2	TGTGCCAGCAGGTTCAGGAATGGCTACACCTTC	CASRFRNGYTF
TRBV4-1	TRBD1	.	TRBJ1-1	TGCGCCAGCAGCCAAGAGGCACAGGGGCTGTCCACTGAAGCTTTCTTT	CASSQEAQGLSTEAFF
TRBV9	.	.	TRBJ2-3	TGTGCCAGCAGCGTTGGGGGGACAGATACGCAGTATTTT	CASSVGGTDTQYF
TRBV5-1	.	.	TRBJ2-7	TGCGCCAGCAGCTTGGAGGGAGTAACCGCCTACGAGCAGTACTTC	CASSLEGVTAYEQYF
TRBV11-2	.	.	TRBJ1-2	TGTGCCAGCAGCTTAGCCCCCGGGTTCAACTATGGCTACACCTTC	CASSLAPGFNYGYTF